Given below is one T cell receptor (beta chain) in context. Time point denoted: cycle 4 day 1 (C4D1), after five to seven weeks of nivolumab. All the patients suffered relapse after autologous stem cell transplantation, and brentuximab vedotin exposure differed. The data were taken from a study of PD-1 blockade in classical Hodgkin lymphoma. Unmatched junction bases numbered 5, after V lost 0 bases and J lost 3 bases. Germline V gives CDR1 PRHDT, CDR2 FYEKMQ (reference sequence). The CDR3 runs to 16 residues. Profiled with immunoSEQ multiplex PCR; TCRdb holds only in-frame clones, not every one. The sample consists of 100,000 to 120,000 clones, roughly nine tenths of them appearing once.

Sequencing was performed on peripheral blood mononuclear cells (PBMCs), taken before the fourth cycle of nivolumab. The chain is built from TRBV13 and TRBJ2-7; 10 bases map to TRBD2. The receptor's source is a human donor with classical Hodgkin lymphoma. The CDR3 coding sequence is TGTGCCAGCAGCTTAGGGATGGGACTAGCGATCTACGAGCAGTACTTC. It yields the protein CASSLGMGLAIYEQYF.